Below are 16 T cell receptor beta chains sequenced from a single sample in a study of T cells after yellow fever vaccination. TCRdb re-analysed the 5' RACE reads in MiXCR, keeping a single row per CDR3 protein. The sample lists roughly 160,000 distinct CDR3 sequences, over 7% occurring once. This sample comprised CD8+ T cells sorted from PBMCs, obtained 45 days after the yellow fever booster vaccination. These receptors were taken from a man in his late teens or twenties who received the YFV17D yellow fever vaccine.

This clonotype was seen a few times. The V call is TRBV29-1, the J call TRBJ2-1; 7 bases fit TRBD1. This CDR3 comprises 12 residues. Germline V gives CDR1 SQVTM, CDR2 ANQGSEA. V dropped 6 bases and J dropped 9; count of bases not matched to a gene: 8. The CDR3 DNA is TGCAGCGTGGTGACAGGGTCATTTGAGCAGTTCTTC. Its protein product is CSVVTGSFEQFF.

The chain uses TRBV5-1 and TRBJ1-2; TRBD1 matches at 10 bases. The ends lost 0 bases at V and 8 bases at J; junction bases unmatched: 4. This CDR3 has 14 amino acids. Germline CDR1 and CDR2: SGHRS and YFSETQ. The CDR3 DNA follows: TGCGCCAGCAGCTTGGGACAGGGGGCGCGAGGCTACACCTTC. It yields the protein CASSLGQGARGYTF. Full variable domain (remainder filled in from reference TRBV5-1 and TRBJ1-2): KAGVTQTPRYLIKTRGQQVTLSCSPISGHRSVSWYQQTPGQGLQFLFEYFSETQRNKGNFPGRFSGRQFSNSRSEMNVSTLELGDSALYLCASSLGQGARGYTFGSGTRLTVV.

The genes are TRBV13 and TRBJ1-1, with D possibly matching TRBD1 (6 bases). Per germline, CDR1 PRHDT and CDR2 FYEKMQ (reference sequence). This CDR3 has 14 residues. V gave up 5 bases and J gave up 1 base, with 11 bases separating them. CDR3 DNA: TGTGCCAGCAGCCCAGGGACAAGGAACACTGAAGCTTTCTTT. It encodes CASSPGTRNTEAFF.

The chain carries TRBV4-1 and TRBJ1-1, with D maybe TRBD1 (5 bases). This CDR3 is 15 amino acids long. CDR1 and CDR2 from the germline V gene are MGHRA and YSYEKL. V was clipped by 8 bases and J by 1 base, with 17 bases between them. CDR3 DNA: TGCGCCAGCTCTAAGGGGTCCGGCGCGAACACTGAAGCTTTCTTT. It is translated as CASSKGSGANTEAFF.

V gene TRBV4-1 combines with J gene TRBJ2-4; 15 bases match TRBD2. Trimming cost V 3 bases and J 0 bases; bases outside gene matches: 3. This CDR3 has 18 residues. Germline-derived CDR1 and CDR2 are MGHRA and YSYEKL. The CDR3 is CASSQGLAGGLAKNIQYF. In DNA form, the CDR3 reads TGCGCCAGCAGCCAGGGACTAGCGGGGGGCTTAGCCAAAAACATTCAGTACTTC.

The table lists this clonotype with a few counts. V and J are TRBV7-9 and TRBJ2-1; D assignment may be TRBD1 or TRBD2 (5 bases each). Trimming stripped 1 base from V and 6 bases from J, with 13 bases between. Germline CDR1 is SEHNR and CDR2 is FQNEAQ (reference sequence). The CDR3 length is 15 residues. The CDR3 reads CASSLGLGTFNEQFF. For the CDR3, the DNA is TGTGCCAGCAGCTTAGGACTGGGGACGTTCAATGAGCAGTTCTTC.

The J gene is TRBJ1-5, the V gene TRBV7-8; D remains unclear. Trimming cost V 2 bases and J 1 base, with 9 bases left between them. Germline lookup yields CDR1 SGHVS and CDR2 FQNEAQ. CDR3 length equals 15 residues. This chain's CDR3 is CASSLSHGSNQPQHF. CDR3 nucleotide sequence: TGTGCCAGCAGCTTAAGTCACGGAAGCAATCAGCCCCAGCATTTT.

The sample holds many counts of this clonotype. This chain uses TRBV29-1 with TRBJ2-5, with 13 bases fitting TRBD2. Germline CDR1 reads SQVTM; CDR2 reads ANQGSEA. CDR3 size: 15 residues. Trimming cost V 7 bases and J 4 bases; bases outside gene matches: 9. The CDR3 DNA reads TGCAGCGGGAACGGACTAGCGGGGGATCGAGAGACCCAGTACTTC. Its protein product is CSGNGLAGDRETQYF.

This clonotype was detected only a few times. As DNA, the CDR3 is TGTGCCACCAGCCTGTACCAAGAGACCCAGTACTTC. It translates to CATSLYQETQYF. The chain links TRBV15 to TRBJ2-5; no clear D gene. CDR1 and CDR2 (germline): LNHNV, YYDKDF (reference sequence). This CDR3 is built from 12 residues. Trimming removed 5 bases at V and 0 bases at J, with 4 bases between.

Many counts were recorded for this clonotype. The CDR3 spells CRLDRGDMNTEAFF. In DNA form, the CDR3 reads TGCAGACTTGACCGAGGGGACATGAACACTGAAGCTTTCTTT. The chain carries TRBV20-1 and TRBJ1-1, with D possibly TRBD1 on 6 matching bases. This CDR3 contains 14 residues. Germline V gene sequence: CDR1 DFQATT, CDR2 SNEGSKA (reference sequence).

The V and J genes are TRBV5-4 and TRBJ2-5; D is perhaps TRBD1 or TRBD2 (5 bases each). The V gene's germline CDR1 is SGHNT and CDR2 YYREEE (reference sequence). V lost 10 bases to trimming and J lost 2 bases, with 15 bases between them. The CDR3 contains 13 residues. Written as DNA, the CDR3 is TGTGCCTTCATTGGGGGTCTACAAGAGACCCAGTACTTC. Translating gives CAFIGGLQETQYF.

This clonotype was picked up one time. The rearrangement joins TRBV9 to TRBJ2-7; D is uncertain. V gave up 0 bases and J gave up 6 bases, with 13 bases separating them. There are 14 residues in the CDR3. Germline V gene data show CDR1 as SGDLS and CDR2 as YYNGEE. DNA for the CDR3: TGTGCCAGCAGCGTAGGAACAGTGTGGTCCGAGCAGTACTTC. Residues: CASSVGTVWSEQYF.

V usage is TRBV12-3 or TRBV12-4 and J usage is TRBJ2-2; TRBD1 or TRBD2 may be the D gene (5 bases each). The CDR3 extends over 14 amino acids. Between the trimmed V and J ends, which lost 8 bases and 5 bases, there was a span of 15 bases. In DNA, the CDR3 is TGTGCCAGCGGTCCTTATGGGGGAACCGGGGAGCTGTTTTTT. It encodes CASGPYGGTGELFF.

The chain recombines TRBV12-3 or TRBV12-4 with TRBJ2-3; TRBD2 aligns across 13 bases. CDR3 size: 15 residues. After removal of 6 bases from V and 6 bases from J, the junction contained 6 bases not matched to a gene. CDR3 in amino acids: CASRGTSGAGDTQYF. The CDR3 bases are TGTGCCAGCAGGGGGACTAGCGGGGCTGGGGATACGCAGTATTTT.

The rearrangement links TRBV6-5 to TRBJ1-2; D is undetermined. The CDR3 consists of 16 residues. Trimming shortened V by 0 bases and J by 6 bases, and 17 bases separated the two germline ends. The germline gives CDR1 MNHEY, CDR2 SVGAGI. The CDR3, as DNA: TGTGCCAGCAGTTACTCCCACGGACGGTCCGTCGATGGCTACACCTTC. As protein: CASSYSHGRSVDGYTF.

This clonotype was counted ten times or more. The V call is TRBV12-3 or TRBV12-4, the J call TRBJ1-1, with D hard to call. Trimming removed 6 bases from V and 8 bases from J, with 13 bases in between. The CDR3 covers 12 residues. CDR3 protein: CASSPNGPEAFF. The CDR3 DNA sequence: TGTGCCAGCAGCCCGAATGGGCCCGAAGCTTTCTTT.